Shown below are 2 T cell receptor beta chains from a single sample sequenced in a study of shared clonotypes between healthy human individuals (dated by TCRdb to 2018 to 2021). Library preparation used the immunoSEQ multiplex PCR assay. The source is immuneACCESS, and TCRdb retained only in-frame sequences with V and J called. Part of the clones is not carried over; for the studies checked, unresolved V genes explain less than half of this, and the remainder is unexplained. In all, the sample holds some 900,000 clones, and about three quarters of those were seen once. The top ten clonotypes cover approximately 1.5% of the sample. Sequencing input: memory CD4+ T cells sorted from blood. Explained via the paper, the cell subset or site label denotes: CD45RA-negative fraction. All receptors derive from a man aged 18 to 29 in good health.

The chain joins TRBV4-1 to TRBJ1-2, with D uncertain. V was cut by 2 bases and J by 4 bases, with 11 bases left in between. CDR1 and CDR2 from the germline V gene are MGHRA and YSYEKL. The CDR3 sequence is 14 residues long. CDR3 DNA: TGCGCCAGCAGCCAAAGTGGAGGGCCCTATGGCTACACCTTC. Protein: CASSQSGGPYGYTF.

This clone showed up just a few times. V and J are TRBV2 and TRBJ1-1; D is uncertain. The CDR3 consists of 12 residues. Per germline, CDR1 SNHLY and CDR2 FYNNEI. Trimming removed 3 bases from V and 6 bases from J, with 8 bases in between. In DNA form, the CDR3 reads TGTGCCAGCAGTGAGGTGAGCTCTGAAGCTTTCTTT. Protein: CASSEVSSEAFF.